This TCR beta chain was sequenced for a study of blood T cell repertoires in COVID-19 (dated by TCRdb to about 2020). Study-level background: The collaborator samples originated in the United States, Italy and Spain and spanned the acute and convalescent phases of COVID-19. The prospective study material was composed of cDNA or gDNA derived from T cells, B-cell-depleted T cells, or PBMCs. The dataset comprised deeply sampled blood TCRbeta repertoires from subjects exposed to, actively infected with, or recovered from COVID-19. The repertoires were released in a freely available public database meant as a resource for research on the immune response to SARS-CoV-2. The samples were drawn from two sources: the first 160 participants of the ongoing ImmuneRACE study, and 1,000 to 1,500 subjects contributed by 6 global collaborators. The sample metadata nearly always contained a de-identified subject ID, COVID-19 status, age in years and sex. Where HLA class I and class II types were available, the types were taken from metadata supplied by the sample provider, not from assay-based typing. Overall study results and their limits: How much clinical and demographic metadata was included differed by source and by participant, and the metadata was provided uncurated.

V loses 5 bases of germline sequence and J loses 4 bases, and the interval between the two ends is 9 bases. The CDR3 measures 12 amino acids from cysteine to phenylalanine. This entry keeps only the CDR3 DNA: 36 bases, framed from base 1. Via the germline V gene, CDR1 is MDHEN and CDR2 SYDVKM. TCRbeta CDR3 regions were amplified from genomic DNA by means of the immunoSEQ Assay, a bias-controlled multiplex PCR. Processing in the source paper ran as follows. Nucleated cell counts per sample were estimated from amplification of reference gene primers within the assay. Sequence reads were collapsed and filtered to measure the absolute abundance of every unique TCRbeta CDR3 rearrangement. For each sample, productive Simpson clonality was calculated by taking the square root of Simpson's diversity index across productive rearrangements. The clones in this table, taken by TCRdb from immuneACCESS, are in-frame only. Not every clone is retained; where verified, under half of the shortfall comes from an unresolved V gene, and the cause of the rest is unknown. D and trimming were read from the DNA, whereas the V and J calls and clone size are those reported in that table. The sample profile shows over 95,000 clones; about four fifths of them were found once. The biggest ten clones account for about 10% of the sample.

The collaborating institutions used their own protocols to collect whole blood in K2EDTA tubes. For TCRbeta analysis, collaborator samples were shipped as frozen whole blood, as isolated PBMCs, or as DNA extracted from either sample type. The sample holds one count of this clone. Its antigen is currently not known. No qualities accompany the bases; no much larger clone lies one base away. The sequence was collected from a human donor in a cohort sampled during active COVID-19. Sequenced: peripheral blood. Rearrangement joined TRBV28 to TRBJ2-7; no D segment can be confidently identified. Here is the DNA: TGTGCCAGCAGTCCCGCGTGGTACGAGCAGTACTTC. Translation gives CASSPAWYEQYF.